The 30 T cell receptor beta chains below all came from one sample that was sequenced in a study of graft-versus-host responses after intestinal transplantation. Produced via immunoSEQ multiplex PCR; TCRdb's table is partial and in-frame only. This sample yields about 110,000 clones, of which over 80% are seen a single time; over 0.6% belongs to the top ten. These receptors have no identified antigens. The starting material was unstimulated CD4+ T cells sorted from spleen or lymph node cells, obtained before transplant. The receptors stem from a human donor who was the organ donor for an intestinal transplant.

V gene TRBV19 combines with J gene TRBJ1-5, with 8 nucleotides matching TRBD1. Germline assignment: CDR1 LNHDA and CDR2 SQIVND (reference sequence). CDR3 length: 15 amino acids. With V trimmed by 1 base and J by 6 bases, 5 bases remained unmatched. CDR3 DNA sequence: TGTGCCAGTAGTATAGGAGACAGGGGTTTTCAGCCCCAGCATTTT. Its protein is CASSIGDRGFQPQHF.

J is TRBJ2-7 and V is TRBV27, with no clear D. Germline V lookup: CDR1 MNHEY, CDR2 SMNVEV (reference sequence). Trimming pared 0 bases from V and 5 bases from J, leaving 8 bases between. The CDR3 length is 13 residues. The CDR3 region has the DNA TGTGCCAGCAGTTTATCTTTGGGTAACGAGCAGTACTTC. Protein sequence: CASSLSLGNEQYF.

V gene TRBV28 combines with J gene TRBJ1-4, with 8 nucleotides matching TRBD1. The germline CDR1 and CDR2 sequences are MDHEN and SYDVKM. V dropped 4 bases and J dropped 7; count of bases not matched to a gene: 11. This CDR3 contains 16 residues. CDR3 DNA: TGTGCCAGCAGTTCATTGGGGTCGGACAGGGTTGAAAAACTGTTTTTT. This sequence encodes CASSSLGSDRVEKLFF.

The chain carries TRBV28 and TRBJ1-2, with D unclear. Trimming shortened V by 1 base and J by 5 bases, and 5 bases separated the two germline ends. CDR1 and CDR2 from the germline V gene are MDHEN and SYDVKM. This CDR3 region has 12 residues. As DNA, the CDR3 is TGTGCCAGCAGTTTATCAGGATATGGCTACACCTTC. It specifies CASSLSGYGYTF.

The chain carries TRBV13 and TRBJ1-3; the D is unclear. Germline V lookup: CDR1 PRHDT, CDR2 FYEKMQ (reference sequence). The CDR3 has 16 residues. V lost 3 bases and J 0 bases, leaving 12 bases between the germline ends. CDR3 sequence (DNA): TGTGCCAGCAGCTTCCTAGGGTCTAGCTCTGGAAACACCATATATTTT. Its translation: CASSFLGSSSGNTIYF.

The V call is TRBV10-2, the J call TRBJ1-1; 10 bases agree with TRBD1. From germline, CDR1 is WSHSY and CDR2 SAAADI. The CDR3 consists of 13 residues. J gave up 3 bases and V 8 bases, and 3 bases lay outside the gene matches. In DNA, the CDR3 is TGCGCCAGCTGGGACAGGGGCTACACTGAAGCTTTCTTT. Translating gives CASWDRGYTEAFF.

The DNA of the CDR3 is TGTGCCAGCAGTGGTGGGACAGGGTATAATTCACCCCTCCACTTT. As protein: CASSGGTGYNSPLHF. The chain links TRBV6-1 to TRBJ1-6, with TRBD1 identical over 9 bases. Germline CDR1 reads MNHNS; CDR2 reads SASEGT. CDR3 length: 15 amino acids. The J segment lost 4 bases and the V segment lost 4 bases, leaving 2 bases of the junction unmatched.

The genes are TRBV28 and TRBJ1-6; 7 nucleotides line up with TRBD1. V dropped 8 bases and J dropped 9; count of bases not matched to a gene: 10. The CDR3 is 14 residues long. Germline loops: CDR1 MDHEN, CDR2 SYDVKM. CDR3 sequence (DNA): TGTGCCAGCGCGAGAGGGCAGGGGGGTTCACCCCTCCACTTT. It codes for CASARGQGGSPLHF.

A note on this clone: Other DNA sequences of this sample code for an identical CDR3. The CDR3 is CAWSPQGVYGYTF. The CDR3 DNA reads as TGTGCCTGGAGCCCACAGGGTGTCTATGGCTACACCTTC. The chain uses TRBV30 and TRBJ1-2; perhaps TRBD1 as D (6 bases). Trimming cost V 3 bases and J 4 bases, with 12 bases left between them. This CDR3 comprises 13 residues. From germline, CDR1 is GTSNPN and CDR2 SVGIG (reference sequence).

The chain is built from TRBV4-2 and TRBJ2-7, with D uncertain. Trimming shortened V by 5 bases and J by 0 bases, and 11 bases separated the two germline ends. CDR1 and CDR2 from the germline V gene are LGHNA and YNFKEQ. The CDR3 covers 14 residues. The CDR3 here is CASSSTDASYEQYF. The CDR3 DNA follows: TGTGCCAGCAGCTCGACCGACGCCTCCTACGAGCAGTACTTC.

The table lists this clone with a count of one. The CDR3 DNA reads TGTGCCAGCCGCCGCGGTTCGAGCTCTGGAAACACCATATATTTT. Protein sequence: CASRRGSSSGNTIYF. This chain links TRBV27 with TRBJ1-3; D is ambiguous. Trimming left V 8 bases short and J 0 bases short, with 14 bases between. The CDR3 runs to 15 residues. Germline V gene data show CDR1 as MNHEY and CDR2 as SMNVEV (reference sequence).

The gene calls are TRBV18 and TRBJ2-5, with unresolved D. Trimming removed 3 bases from V and 1 base from J, with 9 bases in between. CDR3 length: 14 residues. Germline CDR1 KGHSH, CDR2 LQKENI. The CDR3 DNA follows: TGTGCCAGCTCACCCGAGAGGACCCAAGAGACCCAGTACTTC. Its translation: CASSPERTQETQYF.

The chain employs TRBV7-6 and TRBJ2-1, with D possibly matching TRBD2 (6 bases). Trimming left V 0 bases short and J 4 bases short, with 13 bases between. The germline CDR1 and CDR2 sequences are SGHVS and FNYEAQ. This CDR3 has 16 amino acids. CDR3 in DNA: TGTGCCAGCAGCTTAGCGAGGGTAGCGGAGTACAATGAGCAGTTCTTC. Residues: CASSLARVAEYNEQFF. The whole variable domain, filled in from reference TRBV7-6 and TRBJ2-1, reads GAGVSQSPRYKVTKRGQDVALRCDPISGHVSLYWYRQALGQGPEFLTYFNYEAQQDKSGLPNDRFSAERPEGSISTLTIQRTEQRDSAMYRCASSLARVAEYNEQFFGPGTRLTVL.

This clone was seen a handful of times. The gene calls are TRBV19 and TRBJ1-1; D remains ambiguous. Germline lookup yields CDR1 LNHDA and CDR2 SQIVND (reference sequence). There are 11 residues in the CDR3. V was clipped by 8 bases and J by 3 bases, with 7 bases between them. This CDR3 reads CASSRYTEAFF. Written as DNA, the CDR3 is TGTGCCAGTTCAAGGTACACTGAAGCTTTCTTT.

This clone has just a few counts. This rearrangement joins TRBV5-1 to TRBJ1-1; 8 bases agree with TRBD1. The CDR3 length is 15 residues. The ends lost 1 base at V and 1 base at J; junction bases unmatched: 3. Germline assignment: CDR1 SGHRS and CDR2 YFSETQ. CDR3 sequence (DNA): TGCGCCAGCAGCTTGACCGGACAGGGGAACACTGAAGCTTTCTTT. This translates into CASSLTGQGNTEAFF.

The rearrangement uses TRBV29-1 and TRBJ2-7; the match to TRBD2 covers 7 bases. CDR3 length equals 14 residues. CDR1 and CDR2 from the germline V gene are SQVTM and ANQGSEA. With 5 bases clipped from V and 3 bases from J, the junction kept 10 bases outside the gene matches. CDR3 in DNA: TGCAGCGTTCATAACCGGGGGGTCGTCTACGAGCAGTACTTC. It is translated as CSVHNRGVVYEQYF.

CDR3 in DNA: TGTGCCAGCAGTTTAGGGCCAGGGAGGGGAAACATTCAGTACTTC. Amino acids: CASSLGPGRGNIQYF. The V and J genes are TRBV27 and TRBJ2-4, with TRBD2 identical over 7 bases. The CDR3 covers 15 residues. Trimming cost V 2 bases and J 6 bases; bases outside gene matches: 7. CDR1 is MNHEY, CDR2 SMNVEV, per germline (reference sequence).

The rearrangement links TRBV11-3 to TRBJ2-6; D gene uncertain. Trimming shortened V by 3 bases and J by 0 bases, and 6 bases separated the two germline ends. CDR3 length: 15 residues. The germline V gene has CDR1 SGHNT and CDR2 YENEEA. CDR3 DNA: TGTGCCAGCAGCTTTAGAGGCTCTGGGGCCAACGTCCTGACTTTC. Translating it yields CASSFRGSGANVLTF.

The V gene is TRBV19, the J gene TRBJ1-2; D gene ambiguous. Trimming cost V 3 bases and J 0 bases, with 11 bases left between them. The CDR3 is made up of 15 amino acids. Germline assignment: CDR1 LNHDA and CDR2 SQIVND (reference sequence). The CDR3 bases are TGTGCCAGTAGTATCCCCGACGGGACTAACTATGGCTACACCTTC. Its protein is CASSIPDGTNYGYTF.

The chain carries TRBV29-1 and TRBJ2-5; D unclear. CDR1 is SQVTM and CDR2 is ANQGSEA in the germline V gene. This CDR3 has 13 residues. Deletions cut 5 bases from V and 1 base from J, with 11 bases between. The CDR3 is CSVLWGFQETQYF. The CDR3 bases are TGCAGCGTTTTATGGGGTTTCCAAGAGACCCAGTACTTC. Full variable domain (missing parts from reference TRBV29-1 and TRBJ2-5): SAVISQKPSRDICQRGTSLTIQCQVDSQVTMMFWYRQQPGQSLTLIATANQGSEATYESGFVIDKFPISRPNLTFSTLTVSNMSPEDSSIYLCSVLWGFQETQYFGPGTRLLVL.

The chain joins TRBV19 to TRBJ2-3; the match to TRBD2 covers 11 bases. CDR1 is LNHDA, CDR2 SQIVND, per germline (reference sequence). Trimming at V came to 8 bases and at J to 3 bases, leaving 4 bases not matched to a gene. The CDR3 runs 14 residues. The CDR3 protein is CASGTSGSTDTQYF. For the CDR3, the DNA is TGTGCCAGTGGTACTAGCGGGAGTACAGATACGCAGTATTTT. Based on the CDR3 plus reference TRBV19 and TRBJ2-3, the full variable domain is DGGITQSPKYLFRKEGQNVTLSCEQNLNHDAMYWYRQDPGQGLRLIYYSQIVNDFQKGDIAEGYSVSREKKESFPLTVTSAQKNPTAFYLCASGTSGSTDTQYFGPGTRLTVL.

This CDR3 is CASSVGHSQETQYF. In DNA, the CDR3 is TGTGCCAGCAGCGTAGGACACAGCCAAGAGACCCAGTACTTC. The chain links TRBV9 to TRBJ2-5, with unresolved D. V lost 0 bases to trimming and J lost 1 base, with 7 bases between them. The germline V gene has CDR1 SGDLS and CDR2 YYNGEE. CDR3 size: 14 residues.

The V gene is TRBV6-5, the J gene TRBJ2-3, with 7 nucleotides matching TRBD2. The CDR3 is made up of 15 amino acids. CDR1 MNHEY and CDR2 SVGAGI come from the germline V gene. The junction had 5 bases not matched to a gene; V was cut back by 4 bases and J by 1 base. Here the CDR3 DNA reads TGTGCCAGCAGTTCTTCTAGCGGAGGCACAGATACGCAGTATTTT. Its protein is CASSSSSGGTDTQYF.

The chain carries TRBV11-3 and TRBJ1-1; a weak D match, TRBD1 (6 bases). Germline values: CDR1 SGHNT, CDR2 YENEEA. The CDR3 has 15 amino acids. The V gene lost 5 bases and the J gene lost 6 bases, with 19 bases spanning the gap. As DNA, the CDR3 is TGTGCCAGCAGCCCAACAAACAGGGTAGATGCTGAAGCTTTCTTT. The encoded protein is CASSPTNRVDAEAFF.

A remark on this clone: This same CDR3 is encoded by further DNA sequences in the sample. CDR3 in DNA: TGTGCCAGTAGTATTCGAGATGGCTACACCTTC. As protein: CASSIRDGYTF. This chain links TRBV19 with TRBJ1-2; D gene ambiguous. V lost 3 bases to trimming and J lost 6 bases, with 5 bases between them. Germline V gene lookup returns CDR1 LNHDA and CDR2 SQIVND (reference sequence). The CDR3 extends over 11 amino acids.

V and J are TRBV9 and TRBJ2-1; 7 nucleotides align to TRBD2. The CDR3 is 18 amino acids. Germline CDR1 reads SGDLS; CDR2 reads YYNGEE. V shed 3 bases, J shed 4 bases, and the junction held 16 bases outside the gene matches. The CDR3, as DNA: TGTGCCAGCAGCGGAGGGAACCCCGGACTAGGACGTTACAATGAGCAGTTCTTC. It is translated as CASSGGNPGLGRYNEQFF.

The chain carries TRBV5-1 and TRBJ2-5; 11 nucleotides line up with TRBD2. Per the germline V gene, CDR1 is SGHRS and CDR2 is YFSETQ. The CDR3 is made up of 15 amino acids. Germline trimming cut 0 bases from V and 11 bases from J; bases unmatched to any gene: 9. The CDR3 DNA sequence: TGCGCCAGCAGCTTGGAATTTAGCGGGAGGGGTGGGCAGTACTTC. Protein sequence: CASSLEFSGRGGQYF.

About this clone: The same CDR3 is also encoded by other DNA sequences in this sample. The chain carries TRBV5-1 and TRBJ1-1, with 10 bases matching TRBD1. The V segment lost 4 bases and the J segment 0 bases; nucleotides outside the gene matches: 3. The germline gives CDR1 SGHRS, CDR2 YFSETQ. The CDR3 runs 15 residues. CDR3 region: CASSRDRGMNTEAFF. CDR3 in DNA: TGCGCCAGCAGCCGGGACAGGGGTATGAACACTGAAGCTTTCTTT.

The genes are TRBV7-2 and TRBJ1-5; D not certain. V lost 2 bases to trimming and J lost 1 base, with 3 bases between them. CDR1 is SGHTA and CDR2 is FQGNSA in the germline V gene. The length of the CDR3 is 13 residues. In nucleotides, the CDR3 is TGTGCCAGCAGCTTAACAAGCAATCAGCCCCAGCATTTT. This translates into CASSLTSNQPQHF.

The chain is built from TRBV2 and TRBJ2-3; the D gene is possibly TRBD2 (6 bases). The germline V and J ends were trimmed by 2 bases and 6 bases, with 21 bases remaining between them. The CDR3 loop spans 17 amino acids. Germline loops: CDR1 SNHLY, CDR2 FYNNEI. The CDR3 sequence is CASSERRRGDDWDTQYF. The DNA of the CDR3 is TGTGCCAGCAGTGAAAGAAGGCGCGGGGATGACTGGGATACGCAGTATTTT.